Listed below are T cell receptor beta chains from one sample, sequenced in a study of shared clonotypes between healthy human individuals. The assay was immunoSEQ multiplex PCR, and TCRdb's table has in-frame clones only and misses some. This sample yields about 650,000 clones, of which 95% to 96% are seen a single time; roughly 0.1% belongs to the top ten. The sample comprised naive CD8+ T cells sorted from blood. The receptors were sampled from a woman aged 25-40 years in good health. The CDR3 runs from the conserved cysteine through the conserved F or W. The D gene is left open where the match is weak. The size field is filled for only some rows; it gives once, few, many or a size class.

TRBV28	.	.	TRBJ2-3	CASANLGGRTDTQYF	TGTGCCAGCGCCAACCTGGGGGGACGCACAGATACGCAGTATTTT
TRBV27	.	.	TRBJ2-3	CASSLVFGQGEEDTQYF	TGTGCCAGCAGTTTGGTTTTTGGTCAGGGTGAGGAAGATACGCAGTATTTT
TRBV21-1	.	.	TRBJ2-4	CASSKVARGRALVKNIQYF	TGTGCCAGCAGCAAAGTCGCCCGCGGGAGGGCCTTAGTCAAAAACATTCAGTACTTC
TRBV10-2	.	.	TRBJ1-3	CASGLLESGNTIYF	TGCGCCAGCGGCCTACTCGAGTCTGGAAACACCATATATTTT
TRBV7-9	.	TRBD2	TRBJ2-5	CASSLPSGRDQETQYF	TGTGCCAGCAGCTTACCTAGCGGGAGGGACCAAGAGACCCAGTACTTC
TRBV5-3	.	TRBD1	TRBJ2-2	CARSRGQGAAGELFF	TGTGCCAGAAGCCGCGGACAGGGGGCCGCCGGGGAGCTGTTTTTT
TRBV7-9	.	TRBD1	TRBJ1-2	CASSSGQVNYGYTF	TGTGCCAGCAGCTCGGGACAGGTTAACTATGGCTACACCTTC
TRBV7-9	once	.	TRBJ2-1	CASSSTKLDNRREQFF	TGTGCCAGCAGCTCCACCAAATTGGACAACCGGCGGGAGCAGTTCTTC
TRBV2	.	.	TRBJ2-3	CATPYESGVSTDTQYF	TGTGCCACACCTTACGAGTCAGGGGTGAGCACAGATACGCAGTATTTT
TRBV11-2	.	.	TRBJ2-7	CASSLESDYEQYF	TGTGCCAGCAGCTTAGAATCGGACTACGAGCAGTACTTC
TRBV28	.	TRBD1	TRBJ2-6	CASSWDSSGANVLTF	TGTGCCAGCAGTTGGGACAGCTCTGGGGCCAACGTCCTGACTTTC
TRBV28	.	.	TRBJ2-1	CASSQQAGFRFNEQFF	TGTGCCAGCAGTCAACAAGCGGGTTTTCGATTTAATGAGCAGTTCTTC
TRBV28	.	.	TRBJ2-7	CASSLLFLSSYEQYF	TGTGCCAGCAGTTTATTGTTTCTAAGCTCCTACGAGCAGTACTTC
TRBV7-3	.	TRBD2	TRBJ2-2	CASSLLAGDTGELFF	TGTGCCAGCAGCTTACTAGCGGGAGACACCGGGGAGCTGTTTTTT
TRBV10-2	once	.	TRBJ1-1	CASSETSLPRGTEAFF	TGCGCCAGCAGTGAGACCTCCCTTCCCAGGGGCACTGAAGCTTTCTTT
TRBV7-9	.	TRBD1	TRBJ1-2	CASSSGQGVDGYTF	TGTGCCAGCAGCTCGGGACAGGGTGTCGATGGCTACACCTTC
TRBV29-1	.	.	TRBJ2-5	CSVDLRGSGTQYF	TGCAGCGTTGATCTGAGGGGCAGCGGGACCCAGTACTTC
TRBV27	.	.	TRBJ2-7	CASSRTVADYEQYF	TGTGCCAGCAGTCGGACGGTAGCGGATTACGAGCAGTACTTC
TRBV2	.	TRBD1	TRBJ1-4	CASGFGGQSTNEKLFF	TGTGCCAGCGGGTTCGGGGGACAGTCAACTAATGAAAAACTGTTTTTT
TRBV6-1	once	.	TRBJ1-2	CASSELVGISYGYTF	TGTGCCAGCAGTGAATTAGTCGGCATAAGCTATGGCTACACCTTC
TRBV6-6	.	.	TRBJ2-7	CASSFSGTDEQYF	TGTGCCAGCAGTTTCAGCGGGACAGACGAGCAGTACTTC
TRBV25-1	.	TRBD2	TRBJ2-7	CASSAAGAYEQYF	TGTGCCAGCAGTGCCGCGGGAGCCTACGAGCAGTACTTC
TRBV9	.	.	TRBJ2-3	CASSVAGEPDTQYF	TGTGCCAGCAGCGTAGCGGGAGAACCAGATACGCAGTATTTT
TRBV7-9	few	.	TRBJ1-2	CASSPARSNYGYTF	TGTGCCAGCAGCCCAGCACGGTCCAACTATGGCTACACCTTC
TRBV4-2	.	.	TRBJ2-7	CASSDYRGEQYF	TGTGCCAGCAGCGACTACCGCGGGGAGCAGTACTTC
TRBV5-1	.	TRBD2	TRBJ2-2	CASSIGLAGERTGELFF	TGCGCCAGCAGCATTGGACTAGCGGGAGAACGGACCGGGGAGCTGTTTTTT
TRBV29-1	once	.	TRBJ2-2	CSGKLTNTGELFF	TGCAGCGGTAAGCTGACGAACACCGGGGAGCTGTTTTTT
TRBV13	.	.	TRBJ1-3	CASSLDGNTIYF	TGTGCCAGCAGCCTCGACGGGAACACCATATATTTT
TRBV28	.	.	TRBJ1-5	CASSVPGFYSNQPQHF	TGTGCCAGCAGCGTCCCGGGATTCTATAGCAATCAGCCCCAGCATTTT
TRBV18	.	.	TRBJ1-1	CATLDETEAFF	TGTGCCACACTCGACGAGACTGAAGCTTTCTTT
TRBV14	.	.	TRBJ2-1	CASSQGWEQFF	TGTGCCAGCAGCCAAGGATGGGAGCAGTTCTTC
TRBV7-2	once	.	TRBJ2-7	CASSFLNYEQYF	TGTGCCAGCAGCTTTCTCAACTACGAGCAGTACTTC
TRBV27	.	TRBD2	TRBJ2-5	CASSFSGRAGEQYF	TGTGCCAGCAGTTTTAGCGGGAGGGCAGGGGAGCAGTACTTC
TRBV29-1	.	TRBD1	TRBJ2-3	CSDPKGERQGGTDTQYF	TGCAGCGACCCGAAAGGCGAGAGACAGGGTGGAACAGATACGCAGTATTTT
TRBV29-1	.	.	TRBJ2-1	CSVVDPSSYNEQFF	TGCAGCGTTGTGGACCCGAGCTCCTACAATGAGCAGTTCTTC
TRBV5-6	.	TRBD1	TRBJ2-7	CASSFGTATSYEQYF	TGTGCCAGCAGCTTTGGGACAGCGACCTCCTACGAGCAGTACTTC
TRBV19	.	.	TRBJ1-1	CASSNRLMNTEAFF	TGTGCCAGTAGTAACCGTCTCATGAACACTGAAGCTTTCTTT
TRBV27	.	TRBD1	TRBJ2-1	CASSLLGRADRIYNEQFF	TGTGCCAGCAGTCTCTTGGGCAGGGCGGACAGGATTTACAATGAGCAGTTCTTC